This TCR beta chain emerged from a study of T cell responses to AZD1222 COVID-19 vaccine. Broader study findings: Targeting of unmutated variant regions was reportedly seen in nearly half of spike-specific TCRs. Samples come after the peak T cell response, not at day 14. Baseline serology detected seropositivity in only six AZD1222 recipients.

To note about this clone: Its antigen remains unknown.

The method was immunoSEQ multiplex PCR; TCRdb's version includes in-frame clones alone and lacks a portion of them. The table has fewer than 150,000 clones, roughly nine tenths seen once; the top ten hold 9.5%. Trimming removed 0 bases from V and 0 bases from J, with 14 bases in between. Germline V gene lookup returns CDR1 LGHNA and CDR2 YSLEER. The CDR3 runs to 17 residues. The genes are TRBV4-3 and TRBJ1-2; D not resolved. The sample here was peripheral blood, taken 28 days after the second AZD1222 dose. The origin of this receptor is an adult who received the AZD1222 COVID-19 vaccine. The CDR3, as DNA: TGCGCCAGCAGCCAAGACTACGGCACGGTATCTAACTATGGCTACACCTTC. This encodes CASSQDYGTVSNYGYTF.